This T cell receptor (beta chain) was documented in a study of T cells after posttransplantation cyclophosphamide. General study results and limits: TRB overlap between skin or GI tissue T cells and blood was limited. Later post-transplant blood repertoires were often dominated by donor CD8+ memory clones.

The CDR3 is made up of 10 amino acids. V shed 6 bases and J shed 3 bases, with 4 bases lying between them. Germline values: CDR1 SQVTM, CDR2 ANQGSEA. This clone has at least ten counts. Its specificity is not known. Generated by immunoSEQ multiplex PCR, the TCRdb table keeps only in-frame clones and is missing some. The sample includes 1,500 to 2,000 clones, none of them occurring once. A marrow graft followed busulfan-fludarabine conditioning, with cyclophosphamide on days +3 and +4. The chain combines TRBV29-1 with TRBJ2-3, with no clear D. The sequence was obtained from a female patient in her 60s who received an allogeneic stem cell transplant from a related donor and was CMV-positive. Some T cells may be graft donor cells. The input for sequencing was PBMCs, taken 33 days after allogeneic stem cell transplant with posttransplant cyclophosphamide. CDR3 residues: CSVRTDTQYF. The CDR3 DNA is TGCAGCGTCAGGACAGATACGCAGTATTTT.